This T cell receptor beta chain was observed in a study of blood T cell repertoires in COVID-19. Across the whole study: Acute and convalescent COVID-19 specimens originated in the United States, Italy and Spain.

The CDR3 consists of 16 residues. Germline V gene data show CDR1 as MGHRA and CDR2 as YSYEKL. V was trimmed by 4 bases and J by 5 bases, leaving 15 bases between them. Original processing notes: The authors estimated nucleated cell counts from reference gene primer amplification. Sequencing was performed with immunoSEQ multiplex PCR; in TCRdb, only in-frame clones are kept and a portion is missing. D and trimming come from the DNA, and the V and J calls and clone size come from that table. The sample has about 400,000 clones, 88% seen once. This study enrolled people aged about 18 to 100 from about 26 US geographic areas.

The sequencing sample was made of PBMCs or T cells enriched from blood (not recorded which). V is TRBV4-1 and J is TRBJ1-6; no reliable D call. This clonotype was sampled from a woman between 25 and 40 years old with acute COVID-19. CDR3 residues: CASSLDVEADNSPLHF. CDR3 sequence (DNA): TGCGCCAGCAGCCTTGATGTGGAGGCTGATAATTCACCCCTCCACTTT.